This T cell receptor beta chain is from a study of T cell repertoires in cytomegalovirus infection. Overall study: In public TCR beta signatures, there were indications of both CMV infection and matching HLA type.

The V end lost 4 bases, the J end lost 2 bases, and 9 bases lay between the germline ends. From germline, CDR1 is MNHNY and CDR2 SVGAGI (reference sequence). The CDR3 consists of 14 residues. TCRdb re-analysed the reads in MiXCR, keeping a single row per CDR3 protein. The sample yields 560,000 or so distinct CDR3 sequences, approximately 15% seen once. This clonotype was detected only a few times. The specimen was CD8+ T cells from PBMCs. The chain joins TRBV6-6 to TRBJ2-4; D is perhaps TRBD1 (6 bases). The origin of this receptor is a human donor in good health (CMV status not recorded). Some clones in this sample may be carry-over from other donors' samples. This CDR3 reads CASSSTGTKNIQYF. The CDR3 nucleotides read TGTGCCAGCAGTTCGACAGGTACCAAAAACATTCAGTACTTC.